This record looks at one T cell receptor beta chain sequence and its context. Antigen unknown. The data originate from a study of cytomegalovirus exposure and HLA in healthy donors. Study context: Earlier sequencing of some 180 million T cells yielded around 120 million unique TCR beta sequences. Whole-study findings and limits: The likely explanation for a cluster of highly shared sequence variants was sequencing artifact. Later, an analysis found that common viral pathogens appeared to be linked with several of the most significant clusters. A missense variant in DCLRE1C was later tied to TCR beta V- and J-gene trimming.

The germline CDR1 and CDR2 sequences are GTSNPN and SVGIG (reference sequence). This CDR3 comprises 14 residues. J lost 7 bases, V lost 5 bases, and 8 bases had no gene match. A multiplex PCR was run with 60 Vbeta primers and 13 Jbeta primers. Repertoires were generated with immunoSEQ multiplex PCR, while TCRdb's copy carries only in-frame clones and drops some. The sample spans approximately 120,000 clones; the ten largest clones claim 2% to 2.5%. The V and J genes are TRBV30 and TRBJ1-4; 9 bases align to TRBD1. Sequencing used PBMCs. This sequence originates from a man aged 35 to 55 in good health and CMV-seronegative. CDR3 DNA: TGTGCCTGGGGTGCCGGGACAGGGATTGAAAAACTGTTTTTT. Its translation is CAWGAGTGIEKLFF. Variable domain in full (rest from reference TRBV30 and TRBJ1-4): SQTIHQWPATLVQPVGSPLSLECTVEGTSNPNLYWYRQAAGRGLQLLFYSVGIGQISSEVPQNLSASRPQDRQFILSSKKLLLSDSGFYLCAWGAGTGIEKLFFGSGTQLSVL.